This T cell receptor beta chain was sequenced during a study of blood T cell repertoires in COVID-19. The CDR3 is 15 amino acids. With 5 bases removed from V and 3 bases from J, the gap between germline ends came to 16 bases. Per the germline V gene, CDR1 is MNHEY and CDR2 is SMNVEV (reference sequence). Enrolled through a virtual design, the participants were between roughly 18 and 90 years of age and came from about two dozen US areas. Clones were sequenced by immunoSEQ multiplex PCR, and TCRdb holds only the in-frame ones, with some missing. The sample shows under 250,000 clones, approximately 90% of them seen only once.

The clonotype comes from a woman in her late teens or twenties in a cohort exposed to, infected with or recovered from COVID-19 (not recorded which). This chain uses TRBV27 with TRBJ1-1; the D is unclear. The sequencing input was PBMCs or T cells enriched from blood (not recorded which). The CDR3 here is CASSTYPGDYTEAFF. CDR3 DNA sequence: TGTGCCAGCAGTACTTATCCCGGAGATTACACTGAAGCTTTCTTT.